This TCR beta chain was retrieved from a study of human T cells and chemical hapten exposure. TCRdb passed the RACE reads through MiXCR, listing each CDR3 protein once. The data show 45,000 to 60,000 distinct CDR3 sequences, with around 11% seen just once and around 2.4% held by the top ten. Germline V gene lookup returns CDR1 SNHLY and CDR2 FYNNEI. This CDR3 is 13 amino acids long. Trimming left V 2 bases short and J 0 bases short, with 4 bases between. This clonotype was counted many times. Time point of the sample: patch test 3, about 24 weeks after DPC sensitization. Treatment: therapeutic diphenylcyclopropenone sensitization with weekly scalp DPC.

The sample in question was whole blood, obtained in connection with sensitization to the hapten diphenylcyclopropenone (DPC). This chain joins TRBV2 and TRBJ2-5; D uncertain. This TCR came from a young man with alopecia areata. Some clones in this sample may be carry-over from other donors' samples. The CDR3 here is CASSERHQETQYF. CDR3 DNA sequence: TGTGCCAGCAGTGAACGACACCAAGAGACCCAGTACTTC.